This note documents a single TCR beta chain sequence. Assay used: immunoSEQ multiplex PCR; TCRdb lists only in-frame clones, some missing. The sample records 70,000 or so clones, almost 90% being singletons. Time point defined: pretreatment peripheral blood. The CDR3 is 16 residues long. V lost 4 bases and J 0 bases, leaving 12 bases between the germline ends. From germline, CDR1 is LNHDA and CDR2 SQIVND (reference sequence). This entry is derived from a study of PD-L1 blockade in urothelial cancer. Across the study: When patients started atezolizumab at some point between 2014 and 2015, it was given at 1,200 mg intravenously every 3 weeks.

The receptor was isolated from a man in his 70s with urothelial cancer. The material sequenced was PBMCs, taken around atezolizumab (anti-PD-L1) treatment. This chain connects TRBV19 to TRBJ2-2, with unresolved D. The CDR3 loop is CASSTPAKANTGELFF. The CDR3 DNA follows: TGTGCCAGTAGTACCCCAGCGAAGGCGAACACCGGGGAGCTGTTTTTT.